The sequence of this T cell receptor (beta chain) was determined in a study of post-analysis software for immune sequencing data. Looking at the study overall: Disease trajectories encompassed relapsing-remitting, secondary progressive and progressive-relapsing multiple sclerosis. General study results and limits: Among 5 or 6 TRBV segments more frequent in patients than controls were TRBV5-6, TRBV5-1 and TRBV20-1. Co-batched samples clustered tightly together by F measure. Those with multiple sclerosis, the patient group, showed significantly lower normalized Chao1 diversity than controls.

Unique molecular identifiers were built into the TCR beta cDNA libraries. Each batch of about 1 to 11 million T cells produced some 500,000 cDNA molecules. In TCRdb, the PCR reads were re-called with MiXCR into one record per CDR3 protein. The table has fewer than 700,000 distinct CDR3 sequences, roughly 46% seen once; the top ten hold under 2%. This clonotype showed up just a few times. As yet, its antigen is unknown. CDR3 length equals 15 residues. Between the trimmed V and J ends, which lost 8 bases and 1 base, there was a span of 16 bases. This rearrangement joins TRBV12-3 or TRBV12-4 to TRBJ2-3; D remains unclear. The sequence came from a girl aged 10 to 17 with multiple sclerosis. The source material was blood. CDR3 region: CASSRSRDGTDTQYF. The CDR3 DNA follows: TGTGCCAGCTCTCGCTCCAGAGATGGCACAGATACGCAGTATTTT.